This T cell receptor (beta chain) was sequenced during a study of identical twins. General observations from the study: Invariant MAIT and iNKT cells may have partly biased zero-insertion analyses.

Trimming at V came to 0 bases and at J to 9 bases, leaving 7 bases not matched to a gene. CDR1 is SGHNT, CDR2 YYREEE, per germline (reference sequence). The length of the CDR3 is 16 residues. This clonotype was observed at least ten times. Its antigen is not known. TCRdb fed the 5' RACE reads into MiXCR, producing one record per CDR3 protein. The repertoire has roughly 750,000 distinct CDR3 sequences, 20% to 25% of them found once; the top ten carry around 4.4%. The sample also formed part of further work on T cells expressing NK-cell markers. Per that paper: The study drew TCR beta repertoires from sorted CD3+CD56+NKG2C+, CD3+CD56+NKG2C- and CD3+CD56-NKG2C+ T cells. About 1.0-7.0% of CD8+ T cells in about six donors belonged to dominant NKG2C+ clonotypes.

Sequences were obtained from PBMCs. The V and J genes are TRBV5-4 and TRBJ2-4, with 12 bases lining up with TRBD2. The TCR comes from a woman between 18 and 29 years old in good health. The CDR3 protein is CASSLVPSGGVGIQYF. The DNA of the CDR3 is TGTGCCAGCAGCTTGGTTCCTAGCGGGGGGGTTGGCATTCAGTACTTC.